The 26 T cell receptor beta chains listed next were all sequenced from one sample in a study of T cells expressing NK-cell markers. TCRdb reanalyzed the 5' RACE reads and collapses them to one entry per CDR3 protein, without DNA. This sample lists about 370,000 distinct CDR3 sequences; its ten largest clones have about 10%. Sequencing input: blood T cells: a sorted CD56 or NKG2C T cell subset, CD4+ or CD8+ T cells, or bulk PBMC T cells (not recorded which). Receptors were obtained from a woman aged 45-60 years in good health.

V usage is TRBV15 and J usage is TRBJ2-5. Per the germline V gene, CDR1 is LNHNV and CDR2 is YYDKDF (reference sequence). This CDR3 spans 14 amino acids. The CDR3 is CATSRDIQVGSQYF.

V is TRBV6-4 and J is TRBJ2-1. The CDR3 consists of 16 residues. Germline V CDR1 and CDR2: MRHNA, SNTAGT. This CDR3 reads CASSDSDGLAYNEQFF.

V is TRBV7-9 and J is TRBJ1-1. The CDR3 totals 14 residues. The germline V gene has CDR1 SEHNR and CDR2 FQNEAQ (reference sequence). Here the CDR3 reads CASSPKASNTEAFF.

The chain joins TRBV21-1 to TRBJ2-5; without DNA, the TCRdb call of TRBD2 cannot be checked. TRBV21-1 is described as a pseudogene. The CDR3 runs 14 residues. The CDR3 loop is CASSSRTTLWTQYF.

V usage is TRBV20-1 and J usage is TRBJ2-1; the D call of TRBD2 rests on TCRdb alone, since no DNA is present to check it. Per germline, CDR1 DFQATT and CDR2 SNEGSKA (reference sequence). This CDR3 has 14 amino acids. CDR3 residues: CSAGWGTSGNEQFF.

V gene TRBV24-1 combines with J gene TRBJ2-5; without DNA, the TCRdb call of TRBD2 cannot be checked. Germline CDR1 reads KGHDR; CDR2 reads SFDVKD. The CDR3 totals 15 residues. CDR3 in amino acids: CATSDTGLVGETQYF.

The chain couples TRBV29-1 to TRBJ1-2; TCRdb indicates TRBD1, and absent DNA this call remains unverified. The length of the CDR3 is 14 residues. Germline CDR1 is SQVTM and CDR2 is ANQGSEA. CDR3 residues: CSVQGGRGNSGYTF.

The chain recombines TRBV12-3 or TRBV12-4 with TRBJ1-1. The CDR3 covers 15 residues. The CDR3 loop reads CASSLVVGVNTEAFF.

V gene TRBV12-3 or TRBV12-4 combines with J gene TRBJ1-2. The CDR3 is 18 amino acids. The CDR3 sequence is CASSLVLLTGLGRYGYTF.

The rearrangement uses TRBV5-1 and TRBJ2-1; TCRdb indicates TRBD2, and absent DNA this call remains unverified. The germline V gene encodes CDR1 SGHRS and CDR2 YFSETQ. The CDR3 contains 16 residues. CDR3 residues: CASSPLAGGTYNEQFF.

CDR3 amino acids: CASRRSGSGANVLTF. J is TRBJ2-6 and V is TRBV6-5. The germline V gene encodes CDR1 MNHEY and CDR2 SVGAGI. The CDR3 is 15 residues long.

V is TRBV29-1 and J is TRBJ2-7; TCRdb's D gene call, TRBD1, goes unchecked for lack of DNA. The CDR3 contains 14 residues. Germline CDR1 and CDR2: SQVTM and ANQGSEA. CDR3 region: CSASTGVLSYEQYF.

The chain couples TRBV7-8 to TRBJ1-5; TCRdb picks TRBD1, but there is no DNA to check that call. The germline CDR1 and CDR2 sequences are SGHVS and FQNEAQ. CDR3 length equals 16 residues. The CDR3 sequence is CASSLAGRGWNQPQHF.

The rearrangement joins TRBV4-1 to TRBJ2-4; there is no DNA to check the TCRdb D call of TRBD1. The CDR3 is 16 amino acids. Germline V gives CDR1 MGHRA, CDR2 YSYEKL. The CDR3 here is CASSPPPGQGTNIQYF.

This chain uses TRBV29-1 with TRBJ2-7; TCRdb reports TRBD1, a call that lacks DNA to check it against. This CDR3 is 13 amino acids long. In germline, CDR1 is SQVTM, CDR2 ANQGSEA. Here the CDR3 reads CSASQGTASEQYF.

The chain links TRBV4-1 to TRBJ1-5; TCRdb returns TRBD1, unconfirmable since there is no DNA. This CDR3 region has 18 residues. Germline V gives CDR1 MGHRA, CDR2 YSYEKL. CDR3 region: CASSQQPLGQLSNQPQHF.

The chain links TRBV20-1 to TRBJ1-4. Germline-derived CDR1 and CDR2 are DFQATT and SNEGSKA (reference sequence). This CDR3 region has 12 residues. CDR3: CSARRTGEQLFF.

CDR3 region: CIVAPGPNEQFF. The chain combines TRBV29-1 with TRBJ2-1; TCRdb lists TRBD2, though no DNA is available to test this call. The CDR3 sequence is 12 residues long. Germline V gives CDR1 SQVTM, CDR2 ANQGSEA.

The chain combines TRBV12-3 or TRBV12-4 with TRBJ1-2; the D call of TRBD1 rests on TCRdb alone, since no DNA is present to check it. CDR3 size: 15 residues. CDR3 region: CASSPPGRGLYGYTF.

The J gene is TRBJ1-4, the V gene TRBV30; absent DNA, TCRdb's TRBD1 call cannot be checked. CDR1 is GTSNPN and CDR2 is SVGIG in the germline V gene (reference sequence). The CDR3 length is 13 residues. The CDR3 loop reads CAWIRRGDEKLFF.

The chain carries TRBV20-1 and TRBJ2-1; with no DNA, the TCRdb D assignment of TRBD2 cannot be verified. Germline CDR1 is DFQATT and CDR2 is SNEGSKA (reference sequence). The CDR3 runs to 15 residues. CDR3 residues: CSAREVPPEYNEQFF.

The chain carries TRBV19 and TRBJ2-1; the D call from TCRdb, TRBD1, cannot be confirmed without DNA. Germline values: CDR1 LNHDA, CDR2 SQIVND (reference sequence). The CDR3 has 15 amino acids. CDR3 in amino acids: CASSWGGSPYNEQFF.

The V and J genes are TRBV20-1 and TRBJ2-2; TCRdb names TRBD1, which stays unverified in the absence of DNA. Germline values: CDR1 DFQATT, CDR2 SNEGSKA (reference sequence). The CDR3 totals 13 residues. The CDR3 spells CSARELGGLELFF.

The chain is built from TRBV7-9 and TRBJ2-6; the D call from TCRdb, TRBD1, cannot be confirmed without DNA. The CDR3 extends over 15 amino acids. The germline V gene has CDR1 SEHNR and CDR2 FQNEAQ (reference sequence). CDR3 loop: CASSSVRGQANVLTF.

The V call is TRBV5-1, the J call TRBJ2-1; TCRdb calls TRBD2, which cannot be checked without DNA. Looked up from germline, CDR1 is SGHRS and CDR2 is YFSETQ. This CDR3 contains 13 residues. The CDR3: CASSLVLASEQFF.

This chain uses TRBV20-1 with TRBJ2-7; TCRdb designates TRBD2, a call that cannot be tested without DNA. There are 13 residues in the CDR3. Germline values: CDR1 DFQATT, CDR2 SNEGSKA (reference sequence). The CDR3 sequence: CSARMGLVNEQYF.